Given below is one T cell receptor beta chain in context. These data come from a study of Ad26.COV2.S vaccination and SARS-CoV-2 variants. Measured with immunoSEQ multiplex PCR; TCRdb has only the in-frame clones, and not every one. The table lists around 450,000 clones, nearly 90% of them singletons. The germline gives CDR1 MNHEY, CDR2 SVGEGT. This CDR3 has 13 amino acids. With 5 bases removed from V and 6 bases from J, the gap between germline ends came to 8 bases. The treatment denotes: some 19 received Ad26.COV2.S at low or high dose, single or two shots; 5 received placebo; per-sample allocation not given. Sample collection was performed on day 63 after the first vaccine or placebo injection. As its vector, the vaccine had Ad26, which expressed Wuhan-strain SARS-CoV-2 spike.

The rearrangement links TRBV6-2 or TRBV6-3 to TRBJ1-6, with no clear D. The sample was peripheral blood, taken in a trial of Ad26.COV2.S vaccine versus placebo. This receptor was obtained from a person between 18 and 65 years old who received the Ad26.COV2.S COVID-19 vaccine or a placebo. The CDR3, as DNA: TGTGCCAGCAGTCAGGCTATTAATTCACCCCTCCACTTT. Protein sequence: CASSQAINSPLHF.